This TCR beta chain is drawn from a study of molecular identifiers for immune sequencing clone quantification. At the level of the study: Five aliquots were made in replicates from the RNA of about 20,000 or 100,000 naive CD8 cells, and four were sequenced.

TCRdb re-derived calls from the PCR reads in MiXCR, one entry per CDR3 protein. The sample holds about 9,700 distinct CDR3 sequences, around a fifth seen once. The CDR3 runs 20 residues. Trimming took off 4 bases at V and 0 bases at J, with 24 bases between the two ends. Germline CDR1 reads LNHDA; CDR2 reads SQIVND (reference sequence). The specimen was naive CD8+ T cells from blood, with Jurkat cell RNA spiked in. Subset in this sample: FACS-sorted CD8+CD4-CCR7+CD45RA+ naive T cells. The gene calls are TRBV19 and TRBJ1-4; maybe TRBD1 (6 bases). The receptor was derived from a human donor in good health. Some libraries in this study had Jurkat cell RNA spiked in. This chain's CDR3 is CASSTLIPYRDGATNEKLFF. CDR3 DNA sequence: TGTGCCAGTAGTACCTTAATCCCGTACAGGGACGGGGCAACTAATGAAAAACTGTTTTTT.